Following are 26 T cell receptor beta chains from one sample sequenced in a study of cytomegalovirus exposure and HLA in healthy donors. It was with 60 Vbeta and 13 Jbeta primers that the PCR ran. TCRdb keeps only in-frame clones here, not all; method: immunoSEQ multiplex PCR. The data show about 200,000 clones, 87% seen once. Specimen: PBMCs. Source of these receptors: a boy between 2 and 10 years old in good health and CMV-seronegative.

The V gene is TRBV9, the J gene TRBJ2-5; perhaps TRBD2 as D (6 bases). The closer fit of TRBJ2-7 to the DNA end suggests the J call may be wrong. This CDR3 has 14 residues. In germline, CDR1 is SGDLS, CDR2 YYNGEE. The CDR3 nucleotides are TGTGCCAGCAGCGTGGGTAGCGGACCCTACGAGCAGTACTTC. This translates into CASSVGSGPYEQYF.

The chain links TRBV2 to TRBJ2-2; D call uncertain. CDR3 length: 13 amino acids. The V end lost 6 bases, the J end lost 2 bases, and 7 bases lay between the germline ends. The germline CDR1 and CDR2 sequences are SNHLY and FYNNEI. The CDR3 nucleotides are TGTGCCAGCAGGCCCACTAACACCGGGGAGCTGTTTTTT. Amino acid sequence: CASRPTNTGELFF.

The genes are TRBV10-3 and TRBJ2-5; 12 nucleotides align to TRBD2. The V gene end was trimmed by 8 bases and the J gene end by 4 bases; junction bases not matched to a gene: 5. The CDR3 contains 14 residues. Germline V gene sequence: CDR1 ENHRY, CDR2 SYGVKD. CDR3 DNA sequence: TGTGCCATCTCTAGCGGGAGGGCCGGAGAGACCCAGTACTTC. Its protein product is CAISSGRAGETQYF.

The genes are TRBV10-2 and TRBJ2-2, with 14 bases lining up with TRBD2. From germline, CDR1 is WSHSY and CDR2 SAAADI. Losses at the gene ends were 5 bases for V and 8 bases for J; bases not matched to a gene: 7. The CDR3 extends over 16 amino acids. The CDR3 DNA is TGCGCCAGCAGTTCCGGGACTAGCGGGAGCAGGGGGGAGCTGTTTTTT. Its translation: CASSSGTSGSRGELFF.

V is TRBV29-1 and J is TRBJ2-5; D not resolved. CDR3 length: 12 amino acids. The germline V and J ends were trimmed by 6 bases and 5 bases, with 13 bases remaining between them. From germline, CDR1 is SQVTM and CDR2 ANQGSEA. DNA for the CDR3: TGCAGCGTCGGGTCCCCACTCGAGACCCAGTACTTC. Encoded protein: CSVGSPLETQYF. Based on the CDR3 plus reference TRBV29-1 and TRBJ2-5, the full variable domain is SAVISQKPSRDICQRGTSLTIQCQVDSQVTMMFWYRQQPGQSLTLIATANQGSEATYESGFVIDKFPISRPNLTFSTLTVSNMSPEDSSIYLCSVGSPLETQYFGPGTRLLVL.

The rearrangement joins TRBV5-4 to TRBJ2-7; 10 bases line up with TRBD2. Germline V gene sequence: CDR1 SGHNT, CDR2 YYREEE (reference sequence). CDR3 length: 17 amino acids. J was trimmed by 0 bases and V by 0 bases; bases with no gene match: 6. The chain's CDR3 is CASSLGTSGPSSYEQYF. In DNA, the CDR3 is TGTGCCAGCAGCTTGGGGACTAGCGGACCGAGCTCCTACGAGCAGTACTTC.

The CDR3 sequence: CASSLGGAGAYTEAFF. CDR3 sequence (DNA): TGTGCCAGCAGCTTAGGGGGCGCCGGGGCGTACACTGAAGCTTTCTTT. This chain uses TRBV7-3 with TRBJ1-1; tentatively, D is TRBD1 (6 bases). V lost 2 bases and J lost 3, with 16 bases in between. CDR1 SGHTA and CDR2 FQGTGA come from the germline V gene. This CDR3 has 16 residues.

This rearrangement joins TRBV15 to TRBJ1-1; D gene unclear. The CDR3 is 13 amino acids. Trimming took 0 bases from V and 4 from J, leaving 6 bases between them. From germline, CDR1 is LNHNV and CDR2 YYDKDF (reference sequence). CDR3 coding DNA: TGTGCCACCAGCAGAGATTTTAGCACTGAAGCTTTCTTT. It codes for CATSRDFSTEAFF.

This clone was detected only once. The gene calls are TRBV6-1 and TRBJ2-7; 11 bases align to TRBD2. The CDR3 is 16 residues long. The germline V gene has CDR1 MNHNS and CDR2 SASEGT. V gave up 3 bases and J gave up 1 base; unmatched junction bases: 5. CDR3 DNA sequence: TGTGCCAGCAGTGACTTAGCGGGGGGGCTATCCTACGAGCAGTACTTC. Protein product: CASSDLAGGLSYEQYF.

This chain links TRBV4-2 with TRBJ2-1, with D uncertain. CDR3 length: 15 residues. The V end lost 0 bases, the J end lost 9 bases, and 15 bases lay between the germline ends. CDR1 is LGHNA and CDR2 is YNFKEQ in the germline V gene. In DNA, the CDR3 is TGTGCCAGCAGCCAAGATCCCCTAGGCATCGGTGAGCAGTTCTTC. Protein sequence: CASSQDPLGIGEQFF.

V usage is TRBV10-3 and J usage is TRBJ2-7, with 9 bases matching TRBD1. Germline CDR1 reads ENHRY; CDR2 reads SYGVKD. CDR3 length equals 13 residues. V shed 5 bases and J 3 bases; nucleotides not matched to a gene: 2. DNA for the CDR3: TGTGCCATCAGTTCGACAGGGGGCTACGAGCAGTACTTC. Protein: CAISSTGGYEQYF.

The DNA for the CDR3 is TGTGCCAGCAGCAGGACAGGGGGCTATGGCTACACCTTC. This gives the protein CASSRTGGYGYTF. This chain joins TRBV28 and TRBJ1-2, with 10 bases matching TRBD1. The J segment lost 4 bases and the V segment lost 6 bases, leaving 2 bases of the junction unmatched. The V gene's germline CDR1 is MDHEN and CDR2 SYDVKM. This CDR3 comprises 13 residues.

For this clone: The same CDR3 can be traced to other DNA sequences in this sample. V is TRBV9 and J is TRBJ2-6; D unresolved. Germline V gene lookup returns CDR1 SGDLS and CDR2 YYNGEE. V was clipped by 1 base and J by 2 bases, with 4 bases between them. The CDR3 has 14 amino acids. This CDR3 reads CASSVRAGANVLTF. The CDR3 DNA reads TGTGCCAGCAGCGTACGGGCTGGGGCCAACGTCCTGACTTTC.

The V and J genes are TRBV6-1 and TRBJ2-7; 8 bases fit TRBD1. The V gene end was trimmed by 7 bases and the J gene end by 0 bases; junction bases not matched to a gene: 5. Per the germline V gene, CDR1 is MNHNS and CDR2 is SASEGT. The CDR3 is 14 residues long. Here the CDR3 DNA reads TGTGCCAGCAACTTGGACAGGGCCTCCTACGAGCAGTACTTC. Translation: CASNLDRASYEQYF.

V usage is TRBV30 and J usage is TRBJ1-5; tentatively, D is TRBD1 (5 bases). V dropped 0 bases and J dropped 5 bases, with 8 bases sitting between them. The CDR3 covers 13 residues. The germline V gene has CDR1 GTSNPN and CDR2 SVGIG (reference sequence). CDR3 amino acids: CAWSVQGHQPQHF. For the CDR3, the DNA is TGTGCCTGGAGTGTCCAGGGCCATCAGCCCCAGCATTTT. The full variable domain, rest sourced from reference TRBV30 and TRBJ1-5, is SQTIHQWPATLVQPVGSPLSLECTVEGTSNPNLYWYRQAAGRGLQLLFYSVGIGQISSEVPQNLSASRPQDRQFILSSKKLLLSDSGFYLCAWSVQGHQPQHFGDGTRLSIL.

Only one count was recorded for this clone. The chain uses TRBV19 and TRBJ2-2; 7 bases fit TRBD1. The CDR3 has 14 amino acids. From germline, CDR1 is LNHDA and CDR2 SQIVND (reference sequence). J lost 1 base, V lost 6 bases, and 2 bases had no gene match. The CDR3 here is CASRRQGNTGELFF. The DNA for the CDR3 is TGTGCCAGTAGGAGACAGGGGAACACCGGGGAGCTGTTTTTT.

This clone was seen a single time. The chain carries TRBV5-1 and TRBJ2-7, with D possibly matching TRBD2 (6 bases). The germline CDR1 and CDR2 sequences are SGHRS and YFSETQ. The CDR3 has 18 amino acids. The ends were cut back, 2 bases at V and 2 bases at J, with 23 bases in the middle. The CDR3 DNA follows: TGCGCCAGCAGCTTATTACCCCTTGGCGGGGAGCCCACCTACGAGCAGTACTTC. Protein product: CASSLLPLGGEPTYEQYF.

V is TRBV6-1 and J is TRBJ1-1; D is perhaps TRBD1 (6 bases). Trimming removed 5 bases from V and 3 bases from J, with 13 bases in between. The CDR3 has 14 residues. The germline CDR1 and CDR2 sequences are MNHNS and SASEGT. In DNA, the CDR3 is TGTGCCAGCAGTATCAGGGGCTTTGACACTGAAGCTTTCTTT. Its translation is CASSIRGFDTEAFF.

This sequence joins TRBV11-2 and TRBJ2-3; D not resolved. Trimming left V 4 bases short and J 2 bases short, with 4 bases between. CDR1 and CDR2 from the germline V gene are SGHAT and FQNNGV. The CDR3 extends over 12 amino acids. The chain's CDR3 is CASSSITDTQYF. For the CDR3, the DNA is TGTGCCAGCAGCTCTATCACAGATACGCAGTATTTT.

This chain links TRBV10-3 with TRBJ2-2, with unresolved D. CDR3 length: 14 residues. Trimming stripped 0 bases from V and 1 base from J, with 3 bases between. Germline V gene data show CDR1 as ENHRY and CDR2 as SYGVKD. CDR3 sequence: CAISESRNTGELFF. In DNA form, the CDR3 reads TGTGCCATCAGTGAGTCCCGGAACACCGGGGAGCTGTTTTTT.

The chain links TRBV19 to TRBJ2-2; tentatively, D is TRBD2 (6 bases). Deletions cut 3 bases from V and 0 bases from J, with 17 bases between. The length of the CDR3 is 18 residues. Germline V gene sequence: CDR1 LNHDA, CDR2 SQIVND (reference sequence). CDR3 loop: CASSIRAGQVANTGELFF. CDR3 in DNA: TGTGCCAGTAGTATCCGTGCGGGGCAGGTCGCGAACACCGGGGAGCTGTTTTTT.

To note about this clone: Mismatch with germline at one junction end may stem from a read error. The V gene is TRBV25-1, the J gene TRBJ1-1; D unresolved. Germline V lookup: CDR1 MGHDK, CDR2 SYGVNS. This CDR3 is 13 amino acids long. The CDR3 DNA follows: TGTGCCCGCAGCGTTTCGGGTAACACTGAAGCTTTCTTT. Amino acids: CARSVSGNTEAFF.

V usage is TRBV9 and J usage is TRBJ1-3; D may be TRBD1 (6 bases). The germline V gene encodes CDR1 SGDLS and CDR2 YYNGEE. CDR3 size: 16 residues. V was trimmed by 2 bases and J by 7 bases, leaving 19 bases between them. In nucleotides, the CDR3 is TGTGCCAGCAGCGTGTCGACAGGTGGTTTTGGCAACACCATATATTTT. Its translation is CASSVSTGGFGNTIYF.

V is TRBV10-3 and J is TRBJ2-3, with TRBD2 identical over 8 bases. This CDR3 has 15 amino acids. J was trimmed by 3 bases and V by 2 bases; bases with no gene match: 4. Germline CDR1 is ENHRY and CDR2 is SYGVKD. The CDR3 spells CAISEPGGATDTQYF. The CDR3 bases are TGTGCCATCAGTGAGCCCGGGGGGGCTACAGATACGCAGTATTTT.

The chain recombines TRBV7-9 with TRBJ2-7, with D possibly being TRBD2 (6 bases). Germline V gives CDR1 SEHNR, CDR2 FQNEAQ (reference sequence). This CDR3 is 13 amino acids long. V shed 2 bases and J shed 6 bases, with 11 bases lying between them. In nucleotides, the CDR3 is TGTGCCAGCAGCTTATCGGAGGGCGGCGAGCAGTACTTC. Translation: CASSLSEGGEQYF.

V usage is TRBV25-1 and J usage is TRBJ2-5; 9 bases agree with TRBD2. This CDR3 is built from 15 residues. CDR1 MGHDK and CDR2 SYGVNS come from the germline V gene. The ends lost 5 bases at V and 5 bases at J; junction bases unmatched: 9. The CDR3, as DNA: TGTGCCAGCAGTTTGTCAGCGGGGGGCCGGGAGACCCAGTACTTC. It encodes CASSLSAGGRETQYF.